This T cell receptor beta chain was sequenced for a study of blood T cell repertoires in COVID-19. The wider study: The study drew acute and convalescent COVID-19 samples from the United States, Italy and Spain. From T cells, B-cell-depleted T cells, or PBMCs came the material, which was cDNA or gDNA.

V dropped 2 bases and J dropped 5; count of bases not matched to a gene: 4. Germline values: CDR1 MNHEY, CDR2 SMNVEV (reference sequence). This CDR3 region has 15 residues. Original processing methods: Amplifying reference gene primers gave estimates of nucleated cell counts. This table comes from immunoSEQ multiplex PCR, and its TCRdb copy is limited to in-frame clones, with some not included. D and trimming come from the DNA, and the V and J calls and clone size come from that table. Seen here are over 250,000 clones, around 87% observed once, and the top ten hold about 2.5%. The sequence derives from a woman in her fifties or sixties with acute or convalescent COVID-19. Input material: peripheral blood. The chain carries TRBV27 and TRBJ1-5; 9 bases fit TRBD1. In DNA, the CDR3 is TGTGCCAGCAGTTTAAACAGGGGGCAAGATCAGCCCCAGCATTTT. Its translation: CASSLNRGQDQPQHF.